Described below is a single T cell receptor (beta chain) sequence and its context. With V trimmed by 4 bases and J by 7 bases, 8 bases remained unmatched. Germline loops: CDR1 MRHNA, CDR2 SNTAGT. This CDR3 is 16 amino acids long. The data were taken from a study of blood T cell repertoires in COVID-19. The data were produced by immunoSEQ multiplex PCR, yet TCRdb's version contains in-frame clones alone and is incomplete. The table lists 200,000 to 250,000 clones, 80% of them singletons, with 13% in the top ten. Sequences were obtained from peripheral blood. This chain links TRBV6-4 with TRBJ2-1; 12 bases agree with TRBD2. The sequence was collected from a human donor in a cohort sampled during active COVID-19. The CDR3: CASSARLAGAGNEQFF. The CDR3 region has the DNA TGTGCCAGCAGTGCTCGACTAGCGGGAGCAGGTAATGAGCAGTTCTTC.